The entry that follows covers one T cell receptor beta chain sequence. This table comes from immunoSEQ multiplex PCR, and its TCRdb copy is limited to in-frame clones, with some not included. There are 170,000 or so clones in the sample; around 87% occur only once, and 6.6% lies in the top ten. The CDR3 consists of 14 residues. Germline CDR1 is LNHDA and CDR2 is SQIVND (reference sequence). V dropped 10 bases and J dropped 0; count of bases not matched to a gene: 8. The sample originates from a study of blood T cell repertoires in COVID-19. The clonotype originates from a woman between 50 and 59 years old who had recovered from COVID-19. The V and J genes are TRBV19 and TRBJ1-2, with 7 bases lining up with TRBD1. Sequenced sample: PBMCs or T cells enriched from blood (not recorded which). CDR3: CATHGQVANYGYTF. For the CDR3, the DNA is TGTGCCACCCATGGACAGGTTGCTAACTATGGCTACACCTTC.